The source of this TCR beta chain is a study of blood T cell repertoires in COVID-19. Study-level information: The analysed material was cDNA or gDNA that came from T cells, B-cell-depleted T cells, or PBMCs.

Germline CDR1 is SGHRS and CDR2 is YFSETQ. Unmatched junction bases numbered 4, after V lost 0 bases and J lost 4 bases. The CDR3 length is 16 residues. Using immunoSEQ multiplex PCR, the repertoire was profiled, and TCRdb retains in-frame clones only, with some absent. The repertoire holds about 220,000 clones, approximately 82% seen once, with approximately 10% in the top ten. The V gene is TRBV5-1, the J gene TRBJ2-1, with 10 bases that match TRBD2. Sequenced: peripheral blood. The clonotype comes from a man aged 50 or older with active or convalescent COVID-19. CDR3 DNA: TGCGCCAGCAGCTTGGCCTCTAGCGGGGGTTACAATGAGCAGTTCTTC. This translates into CASSLASSGGYNEQFF.